The sequence of this T cell receptor (beta chain) was determined in a study of monozygotic twins with inflammatory bowel disease. Via template switching, UMIs carrying a 6-nucleotide sample barcode were introduced. Reanalyzing the 5' RACE reads, TCRdb keeps one entry per CDR3 protein, without DNA. The sample includes under 200,000 distinct CDR3 sequences. CDR1 and CDR2 from the germline V gene are LGHNA and YNFKEQ. CDR3 size: 14 residues. Sample: blood. The chain is built from TRBV4-2 and TRBJ2-7; TCRdb calls TRBD1, which cannot be checked without DNA. The sequence was collected from a human donor with ulcerative colitis or Crohn's disease, or a healthy co-twin of an affected twin (not recorded which). The CDR3 loop is CASSSGTETYEQYF.